This is a list of T cell receptor beta chains from one sample in a study of blood T cells in healthy people across ages. TCRdb analysed the 5' RACE reads with MiXCR anew, one entry per CDR3 protein. The repertoire holds about 680,000 distinct CDR3 sequences, with 45% to 50% as singletons. Sequenced material: blood. All receptors come from a woman aged 55-69 years in good health. Both conserved end residues are part of each CDR3.

V,CDR3
TRBV18,CASSPLPGQGNNSPLHF
TRBV6-2/TRBV6-3,CASSYGEETQYF
TRBV5-1,CASSLQDIAKNIQYF
TRBV3-1,CASRKGTAFEQYF
TRBV12-3/TRBV12-4,CASSLHADTQYF
TRBV10-3,CAVGQDDNEQFF
TRBV3-1,CASSQASGRAGEQYF
TRBV15,CATGRDHDAYEQYF
TRBV27,CASSAQLRGEQFF
TRBV4-3,CASSQDQGPAGSGYNEQFF
TRBV4-3,CASSQDSRLAGETQYF
TRBV6-5,CASSYRHRGPYEQYF
TRBV2,CASSRTYPYEQYF
TRBV10-3,CAISESNPGDEQFF
TRBV20-1,CSAKTRYAYNEQFF
TRBV20-1,CSADDGPNTEAFF
TRBV14,CASSRDGRRGEQYF
TRBV20-1,CSAHALDEQRETQYF
TRBV7-2,CASSLAAGKYEQFF
TRBV9,CASSARLASYNEQFF
TRBV28,CASKTSGINTGELFF
TRBV7-2,CASSLVGGRAPDTQYF
TRBV7-2,CASTSPAASSYNEQFF
TRBV28,CASSLRDRDLGEQYF
TRBV24-1,CATDRGTDTQYF
TRBV6-6,CASSSATGSRNIQYF
TRBV7-9,CASSLGDSGANVLTF
TRBV20-1,CSAILAGAWASTDTQYF
TRBV7-6,CASSLVGDNEQFF
TRBV7-2,CASSPDRAKETQYF
TRBV20-1,CSASTGAGYTF
TRBV27,CASSLLTHQGYEQYF
TRBV24-1,CATSAGGRFFCACGYTF